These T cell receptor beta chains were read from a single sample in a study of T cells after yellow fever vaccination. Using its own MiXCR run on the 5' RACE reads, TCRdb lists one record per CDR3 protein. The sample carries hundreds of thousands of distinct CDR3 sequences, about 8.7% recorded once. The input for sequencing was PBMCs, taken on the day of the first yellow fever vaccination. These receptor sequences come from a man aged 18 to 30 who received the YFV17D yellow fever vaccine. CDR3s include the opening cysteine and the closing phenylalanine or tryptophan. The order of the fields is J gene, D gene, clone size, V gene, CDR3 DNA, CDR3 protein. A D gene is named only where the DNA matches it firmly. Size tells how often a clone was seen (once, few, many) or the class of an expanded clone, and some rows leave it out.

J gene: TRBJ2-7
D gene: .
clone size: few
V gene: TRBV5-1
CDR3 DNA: TGCGCCAGCAGCCCGGACCCGAGCTCCTACGAGCAGTACTTC
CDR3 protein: CASSPDPSSYEQYF

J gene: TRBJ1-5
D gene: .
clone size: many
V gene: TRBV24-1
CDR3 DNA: TGTGCCACCAGTGGTAGCGGGGAACAGCCCCAGCATTTT
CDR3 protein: CATSGSGEQPQHF

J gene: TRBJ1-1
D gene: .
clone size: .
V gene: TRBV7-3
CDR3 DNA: TGTGCCAGCAGGGGGATCAGGAACCGGGCCGGTGAAGCTTTCTTT
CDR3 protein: CASRGIRNRAGEAFF

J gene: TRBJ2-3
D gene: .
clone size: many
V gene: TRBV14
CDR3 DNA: TGTGCCAGCAGCCAAGGCCCAGCGCAGTATTTT
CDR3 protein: CASSQGPAQYF

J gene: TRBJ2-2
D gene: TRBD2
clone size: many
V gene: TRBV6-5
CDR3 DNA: TGTGCCAGCAGTTACCCATCTAGCGGGGCCGGCGGGGAGCTGTTTTTT
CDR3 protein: CASSYPSSGAGGELFF

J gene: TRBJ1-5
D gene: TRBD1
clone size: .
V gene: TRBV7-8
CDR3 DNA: TGTGCCAGCAGCTTAGTGCCGCCGGGACAGGGCAATCAGCCCCAGCATTTT
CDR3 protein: CASSLVPPGQGNQPQHF

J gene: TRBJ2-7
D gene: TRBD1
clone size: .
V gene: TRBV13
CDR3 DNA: TGTGCCAGCAGCTCCCTGACCGGGACAGGGCACCCTGTCAGGTACGAGCAGTACTTC
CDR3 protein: CASSSLTGTGHPVRYEQYF

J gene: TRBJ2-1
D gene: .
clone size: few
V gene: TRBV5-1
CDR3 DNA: TGCGCCAGCAGCCGCCCGGGACAACTAGATGAGCAGTTCTTC
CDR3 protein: CASSRPGQLDEQFF

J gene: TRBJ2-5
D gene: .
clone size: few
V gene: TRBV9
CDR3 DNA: TGTGCCAGCAGCGTAGGACTCCAAGAGACCCAGTACTTC
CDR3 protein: CASSVGLQETQYF

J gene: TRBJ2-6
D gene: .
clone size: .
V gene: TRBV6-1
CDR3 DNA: TGTGCCAGGGCAGCCAGGGAGAGCTCTGGGGCCAACGTCCTGACTTTC
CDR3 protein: CARAARESSGANVLTF

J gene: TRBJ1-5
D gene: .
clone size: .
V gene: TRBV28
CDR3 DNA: TGTGCCAGCAGTTATTTTAAGGGAAGTCAGCCCCAGCATTTT
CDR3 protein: CASSYFKGSQPQHF

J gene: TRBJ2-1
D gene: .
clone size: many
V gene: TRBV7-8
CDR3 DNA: TGTGCCAGCAGCCGTATTTCGGGCCCGAATGAGCAGTTCTTC
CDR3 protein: CASSRISGPNEQFF

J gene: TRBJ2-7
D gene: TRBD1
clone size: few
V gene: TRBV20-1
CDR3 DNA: TGCAGTGTCGTGCTTTTCTCTGGCAGGGGGCTCGGAGAGCAGTACTTC
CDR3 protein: CSVVLFSGRGLGEQYF

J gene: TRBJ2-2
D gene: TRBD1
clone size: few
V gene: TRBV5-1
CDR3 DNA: TGCGCCAGCAGCCAGGGACAGACCGGGGAGCTGTTTTTT
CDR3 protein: CASSQGQTGELFF

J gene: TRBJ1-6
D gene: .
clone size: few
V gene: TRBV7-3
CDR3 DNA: TGTGCCAGCAGCCGGGACTATAATTCACCCCTCCACTTT
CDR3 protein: CASSRDYNSPLHF

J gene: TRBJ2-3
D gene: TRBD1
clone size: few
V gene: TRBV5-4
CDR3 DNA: TGTGCCAGCACCCCAAAAGGGGGCCCCACAGATACGCAGTATTTT
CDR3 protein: CASTPKGGPTDTQYF

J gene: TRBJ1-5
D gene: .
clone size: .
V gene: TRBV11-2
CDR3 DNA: TGTGCCAGCAGCCGAGAGTTTGCTCAGCCCCAGCATTTT
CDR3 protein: CASSREFAQPQHF

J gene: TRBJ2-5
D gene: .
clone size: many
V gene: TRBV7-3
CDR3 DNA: TGTGCCAGCAGCTCTCCGGGCCCTCAAGAGACCCAGTACTTC
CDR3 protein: CASSSPGPQETQYF

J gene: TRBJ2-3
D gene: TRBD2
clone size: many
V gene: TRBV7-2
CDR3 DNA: TGTGCCAGCAGCTTCGTAGCGGGGACAGATACGCAGTATTTT
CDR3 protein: CASSFVAGTDTQYF

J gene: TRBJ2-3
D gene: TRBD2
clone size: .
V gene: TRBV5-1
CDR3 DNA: TGCGCCAGCAGCTTGAGAGCGGGGAGCACAGATACGCAGTATTTT
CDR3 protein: CASSLRAGSTDTQYF

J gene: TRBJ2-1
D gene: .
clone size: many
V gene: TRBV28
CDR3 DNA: TGTGCCAGCAGTTTTTTGACAGACTCCTACAATGAGCAGTTCTTC
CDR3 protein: CASSFLTDSYNEQFF

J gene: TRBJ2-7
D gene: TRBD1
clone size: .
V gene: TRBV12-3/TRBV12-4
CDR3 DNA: TGTGCCAGCAGTTTCAGACAGGGAGCCTTCGAGCAGTACTTC
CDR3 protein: CASSFRQGAFEQYF

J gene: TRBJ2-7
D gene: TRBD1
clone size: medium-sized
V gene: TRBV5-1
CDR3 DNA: TGCGCCAGCAGCTTTGGACAGGGCAGCGAGCAGTACTTC
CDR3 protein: CASSFGQGSEQYF

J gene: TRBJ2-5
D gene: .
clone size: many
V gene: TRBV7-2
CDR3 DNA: TGTGCCAGCAGCCCAACCACGGGATACTACCAAGAGACCCAGTACTTC
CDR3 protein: CASSPTTGYYQETQYF

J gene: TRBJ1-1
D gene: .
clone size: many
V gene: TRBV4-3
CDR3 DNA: TGCGCCAGCAGCCAATCGGTAGGGAACACTGAAGCTTTCTTT
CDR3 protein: CASSQSVGNTEAFF

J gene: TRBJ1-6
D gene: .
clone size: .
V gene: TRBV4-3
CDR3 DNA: TGCGCCAGCAGCTTCGGGATACCAAATAATTCACCCCTCCACTTT
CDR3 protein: CASSFGIPNNSPLHF

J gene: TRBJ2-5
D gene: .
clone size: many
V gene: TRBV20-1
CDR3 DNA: TGCAGTGCTAGTTGGAGGGAGACCCAGTACTTC
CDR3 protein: CSASWRETQYF

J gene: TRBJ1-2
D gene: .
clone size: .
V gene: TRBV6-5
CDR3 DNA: TGTGCCAGCAGTTACTCGAAAGGGTTTGGCTACACCTTC
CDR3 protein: CASSYSKGFGYTF

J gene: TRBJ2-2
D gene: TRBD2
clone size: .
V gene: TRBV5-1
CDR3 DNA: TGCGCCAGCTACAGAGCGGGGGTGATCCCCGGGGAGCTGTTTTTT
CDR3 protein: CASYRAGVIPGELFF

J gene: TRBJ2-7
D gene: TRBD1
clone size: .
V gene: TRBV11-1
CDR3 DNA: TGTGCCAGCAGCTTAGGTGGACAGGGGAGCTACGAGCAGTACTTC
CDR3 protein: CASSLGGQGSYEQYF

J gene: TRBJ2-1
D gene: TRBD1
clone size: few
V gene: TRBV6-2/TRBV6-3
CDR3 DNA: TGTGCCAGCAGTTATCCTACAGGGGCGTACAATGAGCAGTTCTTC
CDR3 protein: CASSYPTGAYNEQFF